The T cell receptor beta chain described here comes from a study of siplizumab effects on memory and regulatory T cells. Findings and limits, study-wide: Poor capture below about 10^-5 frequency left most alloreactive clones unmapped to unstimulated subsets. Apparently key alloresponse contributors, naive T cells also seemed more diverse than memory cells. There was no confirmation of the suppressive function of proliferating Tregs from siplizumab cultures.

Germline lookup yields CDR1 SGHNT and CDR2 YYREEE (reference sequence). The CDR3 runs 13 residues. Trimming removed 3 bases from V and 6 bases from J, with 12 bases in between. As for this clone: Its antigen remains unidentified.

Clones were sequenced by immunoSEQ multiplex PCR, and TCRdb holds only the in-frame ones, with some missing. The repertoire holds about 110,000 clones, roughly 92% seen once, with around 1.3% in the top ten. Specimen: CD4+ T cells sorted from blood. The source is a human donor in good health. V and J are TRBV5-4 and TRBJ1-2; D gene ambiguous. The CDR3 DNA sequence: TGTGCCAGCAGCTCTGGGAGCTGGGATGGCTACACCTTC. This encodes CASSSGSWDGYTF.